Each of the 23 T cell receptor beta chains below was sequenced from the same sample in a study of early T cells in non-severe SARS-CoV-2 infection. TCRdb reprocessed the 5' RACE reads via MiXCR and lists one record per CDR3 protein. The data show roughly 70,000 distinct CDR3 sequences, around 13% seen once. The material sequenced was whole blood. The source of these receptors is an adult who was a healthcare worker with PCR-confirmed SARS-CoV-2 infection or an uninfected control (not recorded which).

This clonotype has at least ten counts. This chain joins TRBV12-3 or TRBV12-4 and TRBJ1-1; no firm D call. The length of the CDR3 is 16 residues. V was shortened by 6 bases and J by 0 bases, with 17 bases between the two germline ends. CDR3 nucleotide sequence: TGTGCCAGCAGCCTCGCCGACCTAATCATGAACACTGAAGCTTTCTTT. This encodes CASSLADLIMNTEAFF.

The chain combines TRBV18 with TRBJ2-5; D is undetermined. The CDR3 totals 11 residues. V was shortened by 2 bases and J by 9 bases, with 7 bases between the two germline ends. Looked up from germline, CDR1 is KGHSH and CDR2 is LQKENI. The CDR3 is CASSPVGAQYF. CDR3 coding DNA: TGTGCCAGCTCACCAGTGGGTGCCCAGTACTTC.

This clonotype was recorded a few times. V is TRBV7-2 and J is TRBJ2-2; TRBD2 matches 14 bases. CDR3 length: 16 amino acids. The V gene's germline CDR1 is SGHTA and CDR2 FQGNSA. J gave up 5 bases and V 5 bases, and 4 bases lay outside the gene matches. The CDR3 loop is CASSAGLAGVTGELFF. CDR3 nucleotide sequence: TGTGCCAGCAGCGCGGGACTAGCGGGGGTAACCGGGGAGCTGTTTTTT. The variable domain in full, completed from reference TRBV7-2 and TRBJ2-2, reads GAGVSQSPSNKVTEKGKDVELRCDPISGHTALYWYRQSLGQGLEFLIYFQGNSAPDKSGLPSDRFSAERTGGSVSTLTIQRTQQEDSAVYLCASSAGLAGVTGELFFGEGSRLTVL.

In this sample, this clonotype turned up many times. The chain joins TRBV29-1 to TRBJ1-2, with D maybe TRBD1 (6 bases). Germline V gives CDR1 SQVTM, CDR2 ANQGSEA. The CDR3 length is 15 residues. V was trimmed by 6 bases and J by 5 bases, leaving 22 bases between them. The CDR3 DNA reads TGCAGCGTAGTGTTCATCGAGTTGGGGGCTTATGGCTACACCTTC. Translation gives CSVVFIELGAYGYTF.

This clonotype was counted a few times. This CDR3 reads CASSWDRGSTGELFF. CDR3 sequence (DNA): TGTGCCAGCAGCTGGGACAGGGGGAGTACCGGGGAGCTGTTTTTT. The chain couples TRBV12-3 or TRBV12-4 to TRBJ2-2, with TRBD1 matching 11 bases. V lost 6 bases to trimming and J lost 5 bases; unmatched junction nucleotides: 5. The CDR3 totals 15 residues.

Ten or more counts support this clonotype. The chain combines TRBV6-1 with TRBJ1-5; D might be TRBD1 (5 bases). The CDR3 consists of 14 residues. CDR1 is MNHNS, CDR2 SASEGT, per germline. V gave up 1 base and J gave up 4 bases, with 8 bases separating them. The CDR3 DNA is TGTGCCAGCAGTGAAGACAGGTGGAATCAGCCCCAGCATTTT. It yields the protein CASSEDRWNQPQHF.

This clonotype has a handful of counts. A junction end diverges from the germline sequence, so it may reflect a read error. The chain employs TRBV7-2 and TRBJ1-2; 7 nucleotides match TRBD1. The CDR3 totals 12 residues. CDR1 and CDR2 from the germline V gene are SGHTA and FQGNSA. As DNA, the CDR3 is TGTGCCAGCAGCTTAGATGGGGCAGGGGGTATCTTC. It yields the protein CASSLDGAGGIF.

This clonotype has a single count. An end of the junction differs from the germline gene, which may be a read error. The chain carries TRBV7-2 and TRBJ2-3, with D unclear. CDR3 size: 13 residues. Germline V lookup: CDR1 SGHTA, CDR2 FQGNSA. The CDR3 sequence: CASSFVVLDTQYF. CDR3 coding DNA: TGTGCCAGCAGCTTTGTTGTGCTAGATACGCAGTATTTC.

This clonotype was recorded many times. CDR3 coding DNA: TGTGCCATCAGTGAGTCTGGGACAGATACGCAGTATTTT. It translates to CAISESGTDTQYF. This chain links TRBV10-3 with TRBJ2-3; D gene ambiguous. Germline values: CDR1 ENHRY, CDR2 SYGVKD. Trimming stripped 0 bases from V and 3 bases from J, with 4 bases between. The CDR3 has 13 amino acids.

The chain recombines TRBV12-3 or TRBV12-4 with TRBJ2-7, with D possibly TRBD1 on 5 matching bases. The CDR3 spans 12 residues. Trimming took off 5 bases at V and 13 bases at J, with 18 bases between the two ends. The CDR3: CASSISTGQSYF. In DNA form, the CDR3 reads TGTGCCAGCAGTATTTCAACAGGCCAATCCTACTTC.

The chain carries TRBV5-1 and TRBJ2-2; no clear D gene. Deletions cut 3 bases from V and 5 bases from J, with 8 bases between. This CDR3 region has 13 residues. Germline V gene sequence: CDR1 SGHRS, CDR2 YFSETQ. In DNA, the CDR3 is TGCGCCAGCAGCTCCGGGCTAACCGGGGAGCTGTTTTTT. It specifies CASSSGLTGELFF.

This clonotype was counted ten times or more. The V and J genes are TRBV25-1 and TRBJ2-5, with D unresolved. V was shortened by 3 bases and J by 4 bases, with 12 bases between the two germline ends. Germline loops: CDR1 MGHDK, CDR2 SYGVNS. The CDR3 is made up of 14 amino acids. The DNA for the CDR3 is TGTGCCAGCAGTGAGGGTATTTATGGAGAGACCCAGTACTTC. Translated, it gives CASSEGIYGETQYF.

The chain uses TRBV7-2 and TRBJ1-2; no definite D call. CDR3 length: 12 amino acids. Trimming shortened V by 2 bases and J by 7 bases, and 8 bases separated the two germline ends. The germline V gene encodes CDR1 SGHTA and CDR2 FQGNSA. The CDR3 coding sequence is TGTGCCAGCAGCTTAATGGGGAGTGGCTACACCTTC. Translated: CASSLMGSGYTF.

The V and J genes are TRBV7-9 and TRBJ1-2; TRBD1 aligns across 7 bases. With 5 bases clipped from V and 4 bases from J, the junction kept 4 bases outside the gene matches. Germline-derived CDR1 and CDR2 are SEHNR and FQNEAQ (reference sequence). The CDR3 spans 13 residues. CDR3 sequence: CASSAGGFYGYTF. CDR3 coding DNA: TGTGCCAGCAGCGCAGGGGGGTTCTATGGCTACACCTTC.

This clonotype occurred a few times. The chain recombines TRBV6-7 with TRBJ1-3; D gene ambiguous. TRBV6-7 is designated an ORF whose function remains uncertain. V shed 5 bases and J shed 0 bases, with 17 bases lying between them. CDR3 length equals 17 residues. CDR3 DNA sequence: TGTGCCAGCAGTCCCCCTCCCGCCGGGAACTCTGGAAACACCATATATTTT. Its protein is CASSPPPAGNSGNTIYF.

The rearrangement joins TRBV6-6 to TRBJ2-2; TRBD1 might be the D (5 bases). V lost 0 bases to trimming and J lost 5 bases, with 7 bases between them. The CDR3 covers 14 residues. CDR1 and CDR2 (germline): MNHNY, SVGAGI (reference sequence). This CDR3 reads CASSYSQVTGELFF. CDR3 sequence (DNA): TGTGCCAGCAGTTACTCACAGGTTACCGGGGAGCTGTTTTTT.

The chain employs TRBV6-2 or TRBV6-3 and TRBJ1-5; TRBD1 matches 8 bases. CDR1 is MNHEY and CDR2 is SVGEGT in the germline V gene. V gave up 6 bases and J gave up 6 bases; unmatched junction bases: 7. This CDR3 comprises 14 residues. The CDR3 DNA sequence: TGTGCCAGCAGGAACAGGGGGGGACCTCAGCCCCAGCATTTT. The encoded protein is CASRNRGGPQPQHF.

This clonotype was counted at least ten times. This rearrangement joins TRBV12-3 or TRBV12-4 to TRBJ2-2; the match to TRBD1 covers 9 bases. The CDR3 has 17 amino acids. V trimming: 2 bases; J trimming: 6 bases; junction bases outside the gene matches: 10. The CDR3: CASSLMLQGARAGELFF. The CDR3 nucleotides are TGTGCCAGCAGTTTAATGCTACAGGGGGCAAGGGCCGGGGAGCTGTTTTTT.

This clonotype has a count of ten or more. The V call is TRBV7-9, the J call TRBJ1-6; D not certain. V was clipped by 7 bases and J by 4 bases, with 5 bases between them. The CDR3 contains 12 residues. Germline V gene lookup returns CDR1 SEHNR and CDR2 FQNEAQ (reference sequence). The CDR3 bases are TGTGCCAGCACCGTGTATAATTCACCCCTCCACTTT. Protein sequence: CASTVYNSPLHF. Full variable domain (missing parts from reference TRBV7-9 and TRBJ1-6): DTGVSQNPRHKITKRGQNVTFRCDPISEHNRLYWYRQTLGQGPEFLTYFQNEAQLEKSRLLSDRFSAERPKGSFSTLEIQRTEQGDSAMYLCASTVYNSPLHFGNGTRLTVT.

J is TRBJ2-7 and V is TRBV7-8; 13 bases fit TRBD2. With V trimmed by 5 bases and J by 6 bases, 7 bases remained unmatched. The CDR3 spans 15 residues. The germline V gene has CDR1 SGHVS and CDR2 FQNEAQ. The CDR3: CASSHTSGRVGEQYF. The CDR3 DNA sequence: TGTGCCAGCAGCCATACTAGCGGGAGGGTAGGCGAGCAGTACTTC.

This clonotype was observed a handful of times. J is TRBJ2-7 and V is TRBV21-1; the table's D call of TRBD1 was not tested on the DNA. TRBV21-1 is flagged as a pseudogene. The CDR3 sequence is 14 residues long. Written as DNA, the CDR3 is TGTGCCAGCAGATCCACAGTTCCCGGGGGGGAGCAGTACTTC. It is translated as CASRSTVPGGEQYF.

As concerns this clonotype: A single base separates this from a much larger clone, so it may be a read error. The final CDR3 position lacks the conserved phenylalanine or tryptophan, pointing to a likely read error. The chain links TRBV20-1 to TRBJ2-1; no clear D gene. The CDR3 runs 10 residues. V gave up 5 bases and J gave up 4 bases, with 3 bases separating them. Germline CDR1 and CDR2: DFQATT and SNEGSKA (reference sequence). For the CDR3, the DNA is TGCAGTGCTTTGTACAATGAGCAGTTCTTA. Translated: CSALYNEQFL.

This clonotype was seen a handful of times. The V call is TRBV3-1, the J call TRBJ2-7; D remains ambiguous. The CDR3 is 13 amino acids. V was clipped by 1 base and J by 7 bases, with 11 bases between them. Germline assignment: CDR1 LGHDT and CDR2 YNNKEL (reference sequence). In nucleotides, the CDR3 is TGTGCCAGCAGCCAAGTAAACGCCGGGGAGCAGTACTTC. Translating gives CASSQVNAGEQYF.